This T cell receptor (beta chain) was profiled in a study of T cell repertoires in cytomegalovirus infection. At least ten counts were recorded for this clonotype. MiXCR, run by TCRdb on the reads, gives a single entry per CDR3 protein. The table includes hundreds of thousands of distinct CDR3 sequences, around 10% detected once. Looked up from germline, CDR1 is MDHEN and CDR2 is SYDVKM. The length of the CDR3 is 17 residues. Unmatched junction bases numbered 14, after V lost 9 bases and J lost 0 bases. The source is a human donor in good health (CMV status not recorded). Some clones in this sample may be carry-over from other donors' samples. What was sequenced was PBMCs. V gene TRBV28 combines with J gene TRBJ2-3; 8 nucleotides align to TRBD2. CDR3 DNA sequence: TGTGCCAGTGGGCTTCCTAGCGGGCCCACTAGCACAGATACGCAGTATTTT. Translated, it gives CASGLPSGPTSTDTQYF.